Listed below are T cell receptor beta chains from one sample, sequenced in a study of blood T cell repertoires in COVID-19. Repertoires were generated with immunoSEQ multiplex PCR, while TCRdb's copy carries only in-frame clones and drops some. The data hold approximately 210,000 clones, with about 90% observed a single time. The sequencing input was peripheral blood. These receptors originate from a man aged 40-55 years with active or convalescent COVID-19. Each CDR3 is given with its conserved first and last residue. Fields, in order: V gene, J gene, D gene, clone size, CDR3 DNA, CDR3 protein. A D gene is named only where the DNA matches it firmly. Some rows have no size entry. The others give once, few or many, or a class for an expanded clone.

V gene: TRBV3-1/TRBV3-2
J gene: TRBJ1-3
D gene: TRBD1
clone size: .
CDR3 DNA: TGTGCCAGCAGCAAATTCGGACAGGGAGGATCTGGAAACACCATATATTTT
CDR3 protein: CASSKFGQGGSGNTIYF

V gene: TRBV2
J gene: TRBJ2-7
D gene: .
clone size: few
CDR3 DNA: TGTGCCAGCAGTGGCAGCTTCGGGTCCTACGAGCAGTACTTC
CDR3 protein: CASSGSFGSYEQYF

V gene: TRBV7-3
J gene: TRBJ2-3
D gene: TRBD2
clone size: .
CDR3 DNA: TGTGCCAGCAGCTTAACTGCGACTAGCGGGGCCGTCACAGATACGCAGTATTTT
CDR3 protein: CASSLTATSGAVTDTQYF

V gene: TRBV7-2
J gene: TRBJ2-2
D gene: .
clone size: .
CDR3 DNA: TGTGCCAGCAGCCCCCTAAACACCGGGGAGCTGTTTTTT
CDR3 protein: CASSPLNTGELFF

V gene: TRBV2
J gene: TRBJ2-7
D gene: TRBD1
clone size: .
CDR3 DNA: TGTGCCAGCAGTGTATCCGGGACAGGGATCTTCGAGCAGTACTTC
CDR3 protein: CASSVSGTGIFEQYF

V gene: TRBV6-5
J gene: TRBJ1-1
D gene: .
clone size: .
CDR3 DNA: TGTGCCAGCAGTTACTCGGGAGTCATGGGAGCTTTCTTT
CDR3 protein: CASSYSGVMGAFF

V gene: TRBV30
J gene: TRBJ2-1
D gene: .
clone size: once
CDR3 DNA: TGTGCCTGGAGTCCCTGGGGGGACTACAATGAGCAGTTCTTC
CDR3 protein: CAWSPWGDYNEQFF

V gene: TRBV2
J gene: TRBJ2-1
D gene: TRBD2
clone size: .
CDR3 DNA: TGTGCCAGCAGCCCCCTTCTTACTAGCGGGAGCTCCTACAATGAGCAGTTCTTC
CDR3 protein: CASSPLLTSGSSYNEQFF

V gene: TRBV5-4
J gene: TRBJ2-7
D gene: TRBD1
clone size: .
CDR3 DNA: TGTGCCAGCAGCTTTCAGGACAGGTTTGCCTACGAGCAGTACTTC
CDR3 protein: CASSFQDRFAYEQYF

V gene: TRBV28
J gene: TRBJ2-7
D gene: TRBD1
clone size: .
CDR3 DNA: TGTGCCAGCACCGCCCCGGGACAGGGCCTCAACGAGCAGTACTTC
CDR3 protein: CASTAPGQGLNEQYF

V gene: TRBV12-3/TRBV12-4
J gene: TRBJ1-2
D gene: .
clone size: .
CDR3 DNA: TGTGCCAGCAGTCCCGGGGGCTATGGCTACACCTTC
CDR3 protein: CASSPGGYGYTF

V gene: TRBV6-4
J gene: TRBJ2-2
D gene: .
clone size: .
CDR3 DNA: TGTGCCAGCAGTGTCCAGCCAGGGGCGAACACCGGGGAGCTGTTTTTT
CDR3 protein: CASSVQPGANTGELFF

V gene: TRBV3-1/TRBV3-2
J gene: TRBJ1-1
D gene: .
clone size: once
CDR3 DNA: TGTGCCAGCAGCCAAGCGGTGGGGGCGGGCACTGAAGCTTTCTTT
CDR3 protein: CASSQAVGAGTEAFF

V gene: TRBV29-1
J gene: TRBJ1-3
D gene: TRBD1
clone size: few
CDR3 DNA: TGCAGCGGACAGGGTGCTGGAAACACCATATATTTT
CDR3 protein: CSGQGAGNTIYF

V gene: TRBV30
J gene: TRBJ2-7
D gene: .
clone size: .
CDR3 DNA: TGTGCCTGGAGTGTACAAAGGCGGTACGAGCAGTACTTC
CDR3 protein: CAWSVQRRYEQYF

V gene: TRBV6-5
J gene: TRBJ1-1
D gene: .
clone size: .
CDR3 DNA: TGTGCCAGCAGGAACAGGGTCGACACTGAAGCTTTCTTT
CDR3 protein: CASRNRVDTEAFF

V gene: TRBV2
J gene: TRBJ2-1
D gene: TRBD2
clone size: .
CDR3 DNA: TGTGCCAGCAGTGAAACTAGCGGGAGCTCCTACAATGAGCAGTTCTTC
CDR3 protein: CASSETSGSSYNEQFF

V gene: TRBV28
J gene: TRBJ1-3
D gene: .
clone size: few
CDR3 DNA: TGTGCCAGCAGTTTAAATATAGGGGCAGAGTCCTCTGGAAACACCATATATTTT
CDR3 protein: CASSLNIGAESSGNTIYF

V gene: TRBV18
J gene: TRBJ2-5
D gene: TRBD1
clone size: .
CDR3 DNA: TGTGCCAGCTCACGCCGGGACAGGTCTGGAGAGACCCAGTACTTC
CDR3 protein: CASSRRDRSGETQYF

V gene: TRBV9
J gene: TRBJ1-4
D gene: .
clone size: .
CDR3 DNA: TGTGCCAGCAGCGCTACTCAGGGTACTAATGAAAAACTGTTTTTT
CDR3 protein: CASSATQGTNEKLFF

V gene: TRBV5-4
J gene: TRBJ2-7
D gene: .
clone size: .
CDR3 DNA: TGTGCCAGCAGCTTGTTGGAGCCTAAAGGGGTCCAGTACTTC
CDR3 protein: CASSLLEPKGVQYF

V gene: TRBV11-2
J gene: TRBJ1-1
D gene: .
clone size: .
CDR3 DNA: TGTGCCAGCAGCTTAGAGCATCAGGGGAAGACTGAAGCTTTCTTT
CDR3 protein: CASSLEHQGKTEAFF

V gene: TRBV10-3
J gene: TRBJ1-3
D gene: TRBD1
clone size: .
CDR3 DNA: TGTGCCATCAGTGCAGGGGGATCCCCCCTAGACACCATATATTTT
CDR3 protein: CAISAGGSPLDTIYF

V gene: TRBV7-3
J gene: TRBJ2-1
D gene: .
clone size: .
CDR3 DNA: TGTGCCAGCAGCTTAGGGGCGGGACCCTTTTACAATGAGCAGTTCTTC
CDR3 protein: CASSLGAGPFYNEQFF

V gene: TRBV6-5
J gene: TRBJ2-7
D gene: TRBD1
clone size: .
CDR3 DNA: TGTGCCAGTATGCTGGGGGACAGCTCCTACGAGCAGTACTTC
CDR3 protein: CASMLGDSSYEQYF

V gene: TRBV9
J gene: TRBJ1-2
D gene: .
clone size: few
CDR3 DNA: TGTGCCAGCAGCTCGACGGCAGGGGCCGAGTCTGGCTACACCTTC
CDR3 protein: CASSSTAGAESGYTF

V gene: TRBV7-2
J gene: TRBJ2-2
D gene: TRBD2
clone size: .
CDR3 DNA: TGTGCCAGCAGCTTAGGTAGCGGGAGCCCCGGGGAGCTGTTTTTT
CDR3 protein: CASSLGSGSPGELFF

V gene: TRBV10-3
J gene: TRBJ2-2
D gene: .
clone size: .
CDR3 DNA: TGTGCCATCAGTGAAGGACCGGGGGACACCGGGGAGCTGTTTTTT
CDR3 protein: CAISEGPGDTGELFF

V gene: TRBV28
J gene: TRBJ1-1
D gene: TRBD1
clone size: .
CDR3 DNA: TGTGCCAGCAGTCCTCCTCAATTCGGGACAGGGGTTTTTGCTTTCTTT
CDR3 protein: CASSPPQFGTGVFAFF

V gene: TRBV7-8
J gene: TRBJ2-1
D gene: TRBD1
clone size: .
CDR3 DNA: TGTGCCAGCAGCAATACACCGGGACAGGGTCAGGGAGAGCAGTTCTTC
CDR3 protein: CASSNTPGQGQGEQFF

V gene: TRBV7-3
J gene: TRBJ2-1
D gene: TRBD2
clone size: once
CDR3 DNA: TGTGCCAGCAGCTCGCGGACTAGCGGGGAGCAGTTCTTC
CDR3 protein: CASSSRTSGEQFF

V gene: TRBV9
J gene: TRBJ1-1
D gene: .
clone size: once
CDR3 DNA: TGTGCCAGCAGCCAGGCAGGGGAGAACACTGAAGCTTTCTTT
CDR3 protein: CASSQAGENTEAFF

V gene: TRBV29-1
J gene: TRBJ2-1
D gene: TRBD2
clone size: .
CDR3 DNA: TGCAGCGTTGGATGGGCGGGGGGGCCTAGTGAGCAGTTCTTC
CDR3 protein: CSVGWAGGPSEQFF

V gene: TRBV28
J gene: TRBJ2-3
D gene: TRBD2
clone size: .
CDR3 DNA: TGTGCCAGCAGTTCTCCGACTAGCGGGAGCGCCGATACGCAGTATTTT
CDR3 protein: CASSSPTSGSADTQYF

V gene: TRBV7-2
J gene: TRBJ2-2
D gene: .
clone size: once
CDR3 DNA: TGTGCCAGCAGCTCCTCAGGGGCAGGAACCGGGGAGCTGTTTTTT
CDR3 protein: CASSSSGAGTGELFF

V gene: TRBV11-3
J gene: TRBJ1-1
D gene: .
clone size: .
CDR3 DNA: TGTGCCAGCGCTGTAGGAGGGGAGGGCACTGAAGCTTTCTTT
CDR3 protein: CASAVGGEGTEAFF

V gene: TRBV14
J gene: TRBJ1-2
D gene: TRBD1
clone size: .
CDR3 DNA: TGTGCCAGCAGCCCACAGGGGCTTGGCTATGGCTACACCTTC
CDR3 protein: CASSPQGLGYGYTF

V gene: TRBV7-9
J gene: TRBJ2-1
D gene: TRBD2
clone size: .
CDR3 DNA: TGTGCCAGCAGCCTAAGCGGGGGGACCTGGGATGAGCAGTTCTTC
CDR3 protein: CASSLSGGTWDEQFF

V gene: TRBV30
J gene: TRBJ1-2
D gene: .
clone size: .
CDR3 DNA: TGTGCCTGGAGTCCGGTAATAAGAGGCTATGGCTACACCTTC
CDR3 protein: CAWSPVIRGYGYTF

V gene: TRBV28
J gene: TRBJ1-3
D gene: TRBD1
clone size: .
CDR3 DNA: TGTGCCAGCAGTTCACGGACAGGGGGAAAGGGAAACACCATATATTTT
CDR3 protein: CASSSRTGGKGNTIYF

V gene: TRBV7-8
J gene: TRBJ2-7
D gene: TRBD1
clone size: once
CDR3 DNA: TGTGCCAGCAGCTCTCGGACAGGGACCTACGAGCAGTACTTC
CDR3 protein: CASSSRTGTYEQYF

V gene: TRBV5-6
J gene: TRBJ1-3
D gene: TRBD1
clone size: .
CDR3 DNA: TGTGCCAGCAGCCCGTACGCTAGGGGACAGGGAGTCTCTGGAAACACCATATATTTT
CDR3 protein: CASSPYARGQGVSGNTIYF

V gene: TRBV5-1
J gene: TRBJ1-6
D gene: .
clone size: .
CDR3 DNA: TGCGCCAGCAGCCTTTCCGGGACACCCAATTCACCCCTCCACTTT
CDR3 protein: CASSLSGTPNSPLHF

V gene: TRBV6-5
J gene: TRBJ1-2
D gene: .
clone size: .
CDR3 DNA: TGTGCCAGCAGTACAGAGGGGGTCTTTGGCTACACCTTC
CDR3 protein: CASSTEGVFGYTF

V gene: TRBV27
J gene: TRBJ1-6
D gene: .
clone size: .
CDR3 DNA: TGTGCCAGCATGGAGAACTCCTATAATTCACCCCTCCACTTT
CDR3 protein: CASMENSYNSPLHF

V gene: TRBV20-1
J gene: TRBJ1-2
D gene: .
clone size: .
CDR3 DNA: TGCAGTGCTAGTACAGAGCATACGGACTATGGCTACACCTTC
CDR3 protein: CSASTEHTDYGYTF

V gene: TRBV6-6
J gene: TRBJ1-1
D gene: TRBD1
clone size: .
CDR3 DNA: TGTGCCAGCAGTTACCCGACAGGGTCGAACACTGAAGCTTTCTTT
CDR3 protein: CASSYPTGSNTEAFF

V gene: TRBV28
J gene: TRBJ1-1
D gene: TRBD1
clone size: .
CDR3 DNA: TGTGCCAGCACCCGGGACAGGCCGACTGAAGCTTTCTTT
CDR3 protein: CASTRDRPTEAFF

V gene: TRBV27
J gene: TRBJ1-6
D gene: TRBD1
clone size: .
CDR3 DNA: TGTGCCAGCAGACCAGCACAGGGGGCAACCTATAATTCACCCCTCCACTTT
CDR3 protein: CASRPAQGATYNSPLHF

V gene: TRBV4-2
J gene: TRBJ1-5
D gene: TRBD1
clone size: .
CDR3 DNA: TGTGCCAGCAGCATCGAGGACAGGGGTAGCAATCAGCCCCAGCATTTT
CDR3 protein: CASSIEDRGSNQPQHF

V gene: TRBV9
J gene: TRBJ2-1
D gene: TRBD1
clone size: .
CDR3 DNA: TGTGCCAGCAGCCTTACCGGGACAGGGGACTACAATGAGCAGTTCTTC
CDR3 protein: CASSLTGTGDYNEQFF

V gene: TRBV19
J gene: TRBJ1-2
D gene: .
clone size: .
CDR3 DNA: TGTGCCAGTAGTATAGATCCCAGCTATGGCTACACCTTC
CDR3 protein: CASSIDPSYGYTF

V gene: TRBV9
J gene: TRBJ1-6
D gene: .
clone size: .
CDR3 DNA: TGTGCCAGCAGCGTAGAATGGTCGGGTAATTCACCCCTCCACTTT
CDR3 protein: CASSVEWSGNSPLHF

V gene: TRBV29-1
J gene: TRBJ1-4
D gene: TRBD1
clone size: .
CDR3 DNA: TGCAGCGTACAGGGGGACGGGTATGAAAAACTGTTTTTT
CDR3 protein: CSVQGDGYEKLFF

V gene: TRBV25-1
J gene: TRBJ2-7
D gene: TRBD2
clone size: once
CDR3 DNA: TGTGCCAGCAGCGGGCCTAGCGGTTCCTACGAGCAGTACTTC
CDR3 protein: CASSGPSGSYEQYF

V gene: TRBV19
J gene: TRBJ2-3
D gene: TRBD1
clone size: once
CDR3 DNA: TGTGCCAGTAGTATAGATGGGGACAGAGTCACAGATACGCAGTATTTT
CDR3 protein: CASSIDGDRVTDTQYF

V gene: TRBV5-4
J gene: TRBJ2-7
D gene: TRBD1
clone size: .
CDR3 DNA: TGTGCCAGCAGCTTGGACTGGACAGGGTCCTACGAGCAGTACTTC
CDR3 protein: CASSLDWTGSYEQYF